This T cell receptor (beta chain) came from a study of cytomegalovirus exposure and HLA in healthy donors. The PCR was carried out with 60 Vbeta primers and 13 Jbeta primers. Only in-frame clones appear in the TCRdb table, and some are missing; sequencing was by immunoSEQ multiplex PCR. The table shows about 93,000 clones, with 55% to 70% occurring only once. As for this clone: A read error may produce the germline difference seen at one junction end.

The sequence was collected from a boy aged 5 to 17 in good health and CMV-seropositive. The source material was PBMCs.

CDR3 coding DNA: TGTGCCAGCAGCGAATGGACAGCCTTTAATGAAAAACTGTTTTTT. Translating gives CASSEWTAFNEKLFF. The genes are TRBV25-1 and TRBJ1-4, with TRBD1 as a possible D gene (6 bases). The CDR3 spans 15 residues. Germline CDR1 reads MGHDK; CDR2 reads SYGVNS.